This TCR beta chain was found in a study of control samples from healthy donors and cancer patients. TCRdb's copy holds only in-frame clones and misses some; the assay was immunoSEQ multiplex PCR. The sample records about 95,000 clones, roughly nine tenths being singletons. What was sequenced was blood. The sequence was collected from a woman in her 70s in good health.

Here the CDR3 reads CASSSDRLAQYF. The CDR3 DNA follows: TGTGCCAGCAGTTCCGACAGGTTGGCGCAGTATTTT. The chain has TRBV6-2 or TRBV6-3 and TRBJ2-3; a weak D match, TRBD1 (6 bases). This CDR3 has 12 amino acids. Germline V gives CDR1 MNHEY, CDR2 SVGEGT. The V end lost 4 bases, the J end lost 10 bases, and 12 bases lay between the germline ends.